This T cell receptor (beta chain) came from a study of T-cell reconstitution after alpha-beta-depleted transplantation in children. Study-level points and caveats: Expanded graft clones, several hundred of them, were reportedly the source of alpha-beta T cells about two months after transplant. At the one-year point after transplant, T-cell counts and TCRbeta diversity were found to come mostly from T cells that had been newly produced.

As to this clonotype: The antigen is not known.

Unique molecular identifiers tagged the TCRbeta library. TCRdb ran MiXCR on the PCR reads and lists one entry per CDR3 protein. The table includes roughly 570,000 distinct CDR3 sequences, about a quarter detected once. Sequenced material: PBMCs, taken before TCRalphabeta/CD19-depleted stem cell transplant. The TCR comes from a boy younger than two with Wiskott-Aldrich syndrome, due to receive a stem cell transplant.

The CDR3 bases are TGTGCCAGCTCGCCGACTCACAGCTCTGGAAACACCATATATTTT. Protein sequence: CASSPTHSSGNTIYF. The chain joins TRBV18 to TRBJ1-3; D ambiguous. The CDR3 contains 15 residues. The germline V and J ends were trimmed by 6 bases and 0 bases, with 12 bases remaining between them. Germline CDR1 is KGHSH and CDR2 is LQKENI. Combining the CDR3 with reference TRBV18 and TRBJ1-3 gives the whole variable domain NAGVMQNPRHLVRRRGQEARLRCSPMKGHSHVYWYRQLPEEGLKFMVYLQKENIIDESGMPKERFSAEFPKEGPSILRIQQVVRGDSAAYFCASSPTHSSGNTIYFGEGSWLTVV.